Each of the 13 T cell receptor beta chains below was sequenced from the same sample in a study of beta chain features in type 1 diabetes. Expressed TCRB transcripts were sequenced because the isolated RNA had all been reverse transcribed beforehand. TCRdb keeps only in-frame clones here, not all; method: immunoSEQ multiplex PCR. The sample comprises around 340,000 clones, around a fifth of which are singletons, and 0.035% to 0.05% rests with the top ten. The sequenced sample was naive CD4+ T cells from blood. All receptors come from a woman aged 18-35 years in good health.

Here the CDR3 DNA reads TGTGCCAGCAGCCTAGGGGTCAAAGCGGGGGCCTTCACAGATACGCAGTATTTT. Residues: CASSLGVKAGAFTDTQYF. The genes are TRBV7-2 and TRBJ2-3, with 8 bases lining up with TRBD2. Per the germline V gene, CDR1 is SGHTA and CDR2 is FQGNSA. The CDR3 extends over 18 amino acids. The V and J ends lost 5 bases and 2 bases, in that order; junction bases with no gene match: 15.

V is TRBV11-1 and J is TRBJ2-5; 10 nucleotides line up with TRBD1. This CDR3 spans 14 amino acids. Losses at the gene ends were 2 bases for V and 4 bases for J; bases not matched to a gene: 1. Germline V gene lookup returns CDR1 SGHAT and CDR2 FQDESV (reference sequence). The DNA of the CDR3 is TGTGCCAGCAGCTTAAGACAGGGGGCAGAGACCCAGTACTTC. It translates to CASSLRQGAETQYF.

The CDR3 DNA reads TGTGCCAGCAGCACGACAGAGAACACTGAAGCTTTCTTT. Protein product: CASSTTENTEAFF. The rearrangement links TRBV6-6 to TRBJ1-1; TRBD1 might be the D (5 bases). Germline V gene data show CDR1 as MNHNY and CDR2 as SVGAGI (reference sequence). Between the trimmed V and J ends, which lost 6 bases and 1 base, there was a span of 9 bases. The CDR3 has 13 amino acids.

This clone has just a few counts. The chain uses TRBV29-1 and TRBJ1-1; D call uncertain. The V gene lost 7 bases and the J gene lost 1 base, with 13 bases spanning the gap. The germline gives CDR1 SQVTM, CDR2 ANQGSEA. CDR3 length: 13 residues. The chain's CDR3 is CSATVLANTEAFF. DNA for the CDR3: TGCAGCGCTACAGTTTTGGCGAACACTGAAGCTTTCTTT.

In this sample, this clone turned up a few times. CDR3 region: CASSDPGQGRSEQYF. In DNA, the CDR3 is TGCGCCAGCAGTGACCCCGGACAGGGACGATCCGAGCAGTACTTC. This chain uses TRBV10-1 with TRBJ2-7; TRBD1 agrees at 8 bases. V dropped 3 bases and J dropped 6; count of bases not matched to a gene: 10. Germline V CDR1 and CDR2: WNHNN, SYGVQD (reference sequence). This CDR3 region has 15 residues.

This sequence joins TRBV30 and TRBJ2-7; the D gene is possibly TRBD1 (5 bases). This CDR3 region has 11 residues. The germline V gene encodes CDR1 GTSNPN and CDR2 SVGIG (reference sequence). Trimming left V 4 bases short and J 5 bases short, with 9 bases between. The CDR3 sequence: CAWKRGHEQYF. The DNA of the CDR3 is TGTGCCTGGAAAAGGGGCCACGAGCAGTACTTC.

This clone was seen a handful of times. The chain is built from TRBV18 and TRBJ2-4; 7 nucleotides match TRBD1. The CDR3 covers 16 residues. CDR1 is KGHSH and CDR2 is LQKENI in the germline V gene. The trim removed 3 bases at V and 0 bases at J, leaving 5 bases unmatched. CDR3 DNA: TGTGCCAGCTCACCTCAGGGGGAATTAGCCAAAAACATTCAGTACTTC. Translating gives CASSPQGELAKNIQYF. Variable domain in full (rest from reference TRBV18 and TRBJ2-4): NAGVMQNPRHLVRRRGQEARLRCSPMKGHSHVYWYRQLPEEGLKFMVYLQKENIIDESGMPKERFSAEFPKEGPSILRIQQVVRGDSAAYFCASSPQGELAKNIQYFGAGTRLSVL.

This clone was seen a few times. The chain links TRBV4-3 to TRBJ1-3, with a tentative D call TRBD1 (5 bases). Germline V lookup: CDR1 LGHNA, CDR2 YSLEER. CDR3 length: 16 amino acids. The V and J ends lost 4 bases and 0 bases respectively, with 13 bases between them. In DNA, the CDR3 is TGCGCCAGCAGCCTTTCGACAGAACCCTCTGGAAACACCATATATTTT. This sequence encodes CASSLSTEPSGNTIYF.

The table lists this clone with a few counts. The V and J genes are TRBV14 and TRBJ1-2; D gene unclear. The CDR3 runs to 14 residues. Trimming pared 1 base from V and 4 bases from J, leaving 10 bases between. Germline V gene sequence: CDR1 SGHDN, CDR2 FVKESK. The chain's CDR3 is CASSQGMAAYGYTF. CDR3 nucleotides: TGTGCCAGCAGCCAAGGAATGGCCGCCTATGGCTACACCTTC.

This rearrangement joins TRBV5-1 to TRBJ2-3; D not resolved. This CDR3 is 15 amino acids long. CDR1 and CDR2 (germline): SGHRS, YFSETQ. V lost 0 bases to trimming and J lost 1 base, with 9 bases between them. This CDR3 reads CASSLALKRTDTQYF. In DNA form, the CDR3 reads TGCGCCAGCAGCTTGGCTCTCAAGCGCACAGATACGCAGTATTTT.

The rearrangement uses TRBV23-1 and TRBJ2-1; 7 bases are shared with TRBD1. Being an ORF, TRBV23-1 has a function that is uncertain. This CDR3 region has 12 residues. The junction had 12 bases not matched to a gene; V was cut back by 8 bases and J by 14 bases. CDR3 sequence: CASQLNRGVKFF. The CDR3 DNA reads as TGCGCCAGCCAACTGAACAGGGGAGTGAAGTTCTTC.

This clone was detected a few times. Here the CDR3 DNA reads TGTGCCAGCTCACCTAATTTCGGACAGGGGAGGAATGAGCAGTTCTTC. Amino acid sequence: CASSPNFGQGRNEQFF. The rearrangement uses TRBV18 and TRBJ2-1; 9 positions agree with TRBD1. The CDR3 spans 16 residues. J lost 7 bases, V lost 3 bases, and 10 bases had no gene match. Germline V gene sequence: CDR1 KGHSH, CDR2 LQKENI.

This clone appeared a few times. J is TRBJ1-1 and V is TRBV6-5; D gene ambiguous. V was pared by 6 bases and J by 4 bases, with 12 bases between. From germline, CDR1 is MNHEY and CDR2 SVGAGI. The CDR3 extends over 13 amino acids. The CDR3, as DNA: TGTGCCAGCAGACCGGGAAGAAGCACTGAAGCTTTCTTT. This codes for CASRPGRSTEAFF.